This T cell receptor beta chain was retrieved from a study of blood T cell repertoires in COVID-19. Study in general: Nucleic acid was either cDNA or gDNA, and it came from T cells, B-cell-depleted T cells, or PBMCs.

Germline CDR1 LNHDA, CDR2 SQIVND (reference sequence). CDR3 length equals 15 residues. Trimming removed 0 bases from V and 1 base from J, with 6 bases in between. Authors' analysis steps: Counts of nucleated cells, estimated from reference gene primer amplification, were obtained. The method was immunoSEQ multiplex PCR; TCRdb's version includes in-frame clones alone and lacks a portion of them. V, J and clone size reflect that table, while D and trimming were determined from the DNA. Of roughly 300,000 clones listed, roughly 88% are singletons. Specimen: PBMCs or T cells enriched from blood (not recorded which). The gene calls are TRBV19 and TRBJ2-2; possibly TRBD2 for D (5 bases). This sequence was found in a woman aged 35 to 49 with acute COVID-19. CDR3 sequence reads: CASSIEGRNTGELFF. CDR3 coding DNA: TGTGCCAGTAGTATAGAAGGGAGGAACACCGGGGAGCTGTTTTTT. Using reference TRBV19 and TRBJ2-2 for the parts outside the CDR3, the full variable domain is DGGITQSPKYLFRKEGQNVTLSCEQNLNHDAMYWYRQDPGQGLRLIYYSQIVNDFQKGDIAEGYSVSREKKESFPLTVTSAQKNPTAFYLCASSIEGRNTGELFFGEGSRLTVL.